Listed below are T cell receptor beta chains from one sample, sequenced in a study of T-cell memory formation after mild COVID-19. TCRdb fed the 5' RACE reads into MiXCR, producing one record per CDR3 protein. This sample has around 370,000 distinct CDR3 sequences; 20% to 25% occur once, and the top ten carry about 12%. The source material was PBMCs or a T cell subset sorted from them (not recorded which). These receptors originate from an adult woman who had mild COVID-19 (a few samples of this study predate the infection). Cell type and time point are not known. CDR3s include the opening cysteine and the closing phenylalanine or tryptophan. The D gene is left open where the match is weak. Clone size is given for some rows only: seen once, a few or many times, or a class if the clone is expanded.

d_gene,j_gene,abundance,v_gene,CDR3aa,CDR3nt
TRBD1,TRBJ2-7,.,TRBV29-1,CSVRQGGFYEQYF,TGCAGCGTTCGACAGGGGGGATTCTACGAGCAGTACTTC
TRBD1,TRBJ1-1,.,TRBV5-8,CASSLLQSGTGSEAFF,TGTGCCAGCAGTCTGCTCCAATCCGGGACAGGATCTGAAGCTTTCTTT
TRBD2,TRBJ2-7,few,TRBV5-1,CASSLDRLATGDEQYF,TGCGCCAGCAGCTTGGACAGACTAGCCACAGGTGACGAGCAGTACTTC
TRBD2,TRBJ2-5,many,TRBV13,CASSSGPRLAGVETQYF,TGTGCCAGCAGCTCCGGCCCGAGACTAGCGGGAGTCGAGACCCAGTACTTC
.,TRBJ2-1,few,TRBV7-8,CASSLVGREQFF,TGTGCCAGCAGCTTAGTCGGGCGTGAGCAGTTCTTC
TRBD2,TRBJ2-3,.,TRBV3-1,CASSLLAGGRADTQYF,TGTGCCAGCAGCCTACTAGCGGGGGGGAGAGCGGATACGCAGTATTTT
.,TRBJ1-3,few,TRBV12-3/TRBV12-4,CASRRGVSGNTIYF,TGTGCCAGCAGACGAGGAGTCTCTGGAAACACCATATATTTT
.,TRBJ1-1,few,TRBV20-1,CSASLRDAWNTEAFF,TGCAGTGCTAGCTTACGGGACGCATGGAACACTGAAGCTTTCTTT
.,TRBJ2-7,once,TRBV5-6,CARSSRGSHFDEQYF,TGTGCCCGCAGCAGCAGGGGTTCCCATTTCGACGAGCAGTACTTC
.,TRBJ2-3,.,TRBV7-8,CASSLMERTVPDTQYF,TGTGCCAGCAGCTTAATGGAACGGACTGTCCCAGATACGCAGTATTTT
.,TRBJ1-3,.,TRBV27,CASSQARGLSGNTIYF,TGTGCCAGCAGTCAAGCGAGGGGCCTCTCTGGAAACACCATATATTTT
.,TRBJ1-1,few,TRBV10-3,CAISERTVGNTEAFF,TGTGCCATCAGTGAACGGACAGTAGGGAACACTGAAGCTTTCTTT
.,TRBJ1-2,few,TRBV7-9,CASSLEPLVLRVDYGYTF,TGTGCCAGCAGCTTAGAACCCCTAGTCCTAAGGGTGGACTATGGCTACACCTTC
.,TRBJ2-7,.,TRBV7-8,CASTDGYPYEQYF,TGTGCCAGCACCGACGGATACCCCTACGAGCAGTACTTC
TRBD1,TRBJ2-7,.,TRBV14,CASSHRTGTPTYEQYF,TGTGCCAGCAGCCATCGGACAGGGACACCTACCTACGAGCAGTACTTC
.,TRBJ1-1,few,TRBV27,CASSHPGHGSECFF,TGTGCCAGCAGTCATCCGGGACACGGGAGTGAATGCTTCTTT
.,TRBJ2-3,.,TRBV6-2/TRBV6-3,CASSYLRTTRADTQYF,TGTGCCAGCAGTTACTTAAGGACTACACGGGCGGATACGCAGTATTTT
TRBD1,TRBJ2-7,.,TRBV5-1,CASSYGTGDDEQYF,TGCGCCAGCAGCTACGGGACAGGGGACGACGAGCAGTACTTC
.,TRBJ1-2,.,TRBV5-4,CASRPSGGAHTNYGYTF,TGTGCCAGCAGACCTTCGGGGGGCGCCCATACTAACTATGGCTACACCTTC
TRBD2,TRBJ2-7,.,TRBV7-9,CASSSPSGGASYEQYF,TGTGCCAGCAGCTCCCCCAGCGGGGGGGCCTCCTACGAGCAGTACTTC
.,TRBJ2-1,.,TRBV18,CASSPRGGLNEQFF,TGTGCCAGCTCACCACGTGGGGGACTTAATGAGCAGTTCTTC
.,TRBJ2-1,few,TRBV28,CASIGYNEQFF,TGTGCCAGCATCGGATACAATGAGCAGTTCTTC